These T cell receptor beta chains were read from a single sample in a study of early T cells in non-severe SARS-CoV-2 infection. TCRdb ran MiXCR on the 5' RACE reads and lists one entry per CDR3 protein. The repertoire holds 97,000 or so distinct CDR3 sequences, with about an eighth as singletons. The sequenced sample consisted of whole blood. These receptors all stem from an adult who was a healthcare worker with PCR-confirmed SARS-CoV-2 infection or an uninfected control (not recorded which). The conserved cysteine and the conserved F or W are not part of the CDR3 here.

j_call v_call cdr3_aa
TRBJ2-1 TRBV3-1 ASSLLRLAGYNEQF
TRBJ2-1 TRBV12-3/TRBV12-4 ASSHLAGVGVEQF
TRBJ2-7 TRBV30 AWTSGSYEQY
TRBJ2-1 TRBV11-3 ASSLTDLNEQF
TRBJ1-1 TRBV10-1 ARTETRSGSTEAF
TRBJ1-5 TRBV30 AWSPPARRQMQPQH
TRBJ2-3 TRBV6-2/TRBV6-3 ASSYRDTDTQY
TRBJ1-6 TRBV4-1 ASSPRESSYNSPLH
TRBJ2-5 TRBV7-9 ASSPNEMGTQY
TRBJ2-1 TRBV7-2 ASSSYSSGNQGNEQF
TRBJ2-1 TRBV6-5 ASSDLSGSSNEQF
TRBJ2-3 TRBV2 ASSDRTPTDTQY
TRBJ2-2 TRBV10-3 AISVDSGELF
TRBJ2-5 TRBV28 ASSPLAGLQETQY
TRBJ2-5 TRBV4-3 ASSQDRGQEETQY
TRBJ2-4 TRBV4-1 ASNPDRAANIQY
TRBJ2-7 TRBV11-2 ASSLNPRGHSYEQY
TRBJ1-6 TRBV27 ASSRGQGYNSPLH
TRBJ2-5 TRBV3-1 ASSQDYETQY
TRBJ2-1 TRBV2 ASSAPSSLASNEQF
TRBJ2-7 TRBV4-3 ASSRGTSGSSSYEQY
TRBJ1-3 TRBV6-5 ASSYSSLTARGNTIY
TRBJ1-5 TRBV20-1 SASSSHNSNQPQH
TRBJ1-5 TRBV20-1 SAQAQPQH
TRBJ2-3 TRBV7-2 ASSAGIAGDTQY
TRBJ2-5 TRBV10-1 ASSESMASGKETQY
TRBJ2-1 TRBV3-1 ASSPAPSSYNEQF
TRBJ1-1 TRBV7-9 ASSHRDGGNTEAF
TRBJ2-5 TRBV28 ASSPRTSGKETQY
TRBJ2-2 TRBV7-9 ASSPRGITNTGELF
TRBJ2-1 TRBV27 ASSPSRLAGDNEQF
TRBJ2-1 TRBV11-3 ASSPNGRENEQF
TRBJ1-1 TRBV2 ASQEGYSTEAF
TRBJ1-5 TRBV18 ASSRRDYSNQPQH
TRBJ1-3 TRBV5-1 ASSLVGYGNTIY